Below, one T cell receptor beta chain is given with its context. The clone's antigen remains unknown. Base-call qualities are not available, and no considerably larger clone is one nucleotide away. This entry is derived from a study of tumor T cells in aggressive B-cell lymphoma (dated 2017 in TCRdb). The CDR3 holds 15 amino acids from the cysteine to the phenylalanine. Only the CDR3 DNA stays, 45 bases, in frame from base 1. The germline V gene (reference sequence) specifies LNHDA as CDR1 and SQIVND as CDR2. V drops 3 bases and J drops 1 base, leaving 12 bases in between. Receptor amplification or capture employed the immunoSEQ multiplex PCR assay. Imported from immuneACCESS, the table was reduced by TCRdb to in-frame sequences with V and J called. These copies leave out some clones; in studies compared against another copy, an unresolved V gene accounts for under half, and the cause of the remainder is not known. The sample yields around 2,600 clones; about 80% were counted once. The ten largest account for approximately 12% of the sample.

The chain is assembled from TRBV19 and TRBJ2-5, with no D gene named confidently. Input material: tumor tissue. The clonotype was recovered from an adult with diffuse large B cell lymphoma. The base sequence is TGTGCCAGTAGTATCTTTCCCTCACTCCAAGAGACCCAGTACTTC. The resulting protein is CASSIFPSLQETQYF. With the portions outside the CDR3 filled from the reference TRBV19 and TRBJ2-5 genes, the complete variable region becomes DGGITQSPKYLFRKEGQNVTLSCEQNLNHDAMYWYRQDPGQGLRLIYYSQIVNDFQKGDIAEGYSVSREKKESFPLTVTSAQKNPTAFYLCASSIFPSLQETQYFGPGTRLLVL.